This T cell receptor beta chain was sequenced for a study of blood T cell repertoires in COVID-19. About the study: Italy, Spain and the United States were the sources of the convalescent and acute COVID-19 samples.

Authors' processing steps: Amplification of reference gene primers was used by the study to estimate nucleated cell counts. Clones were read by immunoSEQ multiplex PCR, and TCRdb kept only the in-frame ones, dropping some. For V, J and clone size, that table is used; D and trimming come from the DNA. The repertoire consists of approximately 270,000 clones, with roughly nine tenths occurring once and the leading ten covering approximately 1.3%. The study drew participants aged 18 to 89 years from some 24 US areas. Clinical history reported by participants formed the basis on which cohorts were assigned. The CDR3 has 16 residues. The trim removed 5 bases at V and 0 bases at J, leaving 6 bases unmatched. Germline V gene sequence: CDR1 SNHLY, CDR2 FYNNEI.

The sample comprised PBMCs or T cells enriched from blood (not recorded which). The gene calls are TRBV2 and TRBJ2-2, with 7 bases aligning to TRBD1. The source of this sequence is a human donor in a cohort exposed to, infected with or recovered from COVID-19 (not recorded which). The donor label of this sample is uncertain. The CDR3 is CASSRNRGTNTGELFF. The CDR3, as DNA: TGTGCCAGCAGTCGTAACAGGGGAACGAACACCGGGGAGCTGTTTTTT.